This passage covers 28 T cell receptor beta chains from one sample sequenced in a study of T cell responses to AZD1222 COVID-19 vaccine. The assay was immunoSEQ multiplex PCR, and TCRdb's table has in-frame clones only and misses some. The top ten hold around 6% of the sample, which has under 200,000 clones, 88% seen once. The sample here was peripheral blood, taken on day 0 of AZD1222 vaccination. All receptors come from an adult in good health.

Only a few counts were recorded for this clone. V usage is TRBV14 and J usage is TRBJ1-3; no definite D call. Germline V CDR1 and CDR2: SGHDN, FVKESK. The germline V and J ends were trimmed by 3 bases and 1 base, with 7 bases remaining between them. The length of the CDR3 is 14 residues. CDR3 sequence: CASSQRSSGNTIYF. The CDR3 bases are TGTGCCAGCAGCCAGCGCAGTTCTGGAAACACCATATATTTT.

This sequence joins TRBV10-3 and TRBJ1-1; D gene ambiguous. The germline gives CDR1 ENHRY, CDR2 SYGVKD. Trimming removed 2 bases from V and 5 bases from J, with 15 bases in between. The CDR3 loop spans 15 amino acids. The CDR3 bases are TGTGCCATCAGTGAGCCGGTCGATAAACAAACTGAAGCTTTCTTT. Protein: CAISEPVDKQTEAFF.

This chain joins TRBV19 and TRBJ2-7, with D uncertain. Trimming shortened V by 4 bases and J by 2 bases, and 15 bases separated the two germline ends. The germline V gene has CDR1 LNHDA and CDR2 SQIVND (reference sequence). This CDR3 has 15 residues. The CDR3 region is CASSTRAVGAYEQYF. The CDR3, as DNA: TGTGCCAGTAGTACCCGGGCCGTTGGGGCCTACGAGCAGTACTTC.

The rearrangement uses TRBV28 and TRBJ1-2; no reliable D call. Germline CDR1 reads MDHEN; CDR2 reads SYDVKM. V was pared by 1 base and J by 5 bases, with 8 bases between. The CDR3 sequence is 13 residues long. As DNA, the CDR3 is TGTGCCAGCAGTTTATTTGGGCGGTATGGCTACACCTTC. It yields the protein CASSLFGRYGYTF.

The CDR3 region is CASSQERAGGAKNIQYF. The CDR3 nucleotides are TGCGCCAGCAGCCAAGAAAGGGCGGGAGGGGCCAAAAACATTCAGTACTTC. V usage is TRBV4-3 and J usage is TRBJ2-4; TRBD2 matches at 9 bases. The V and J ends lost 0 bases and 1 base, in that order; junction bases with no gene match: 4. CDR1 LGHNA and CDR2 YSLEER come from the germline V gene. CDR3 length equals 17 residues.

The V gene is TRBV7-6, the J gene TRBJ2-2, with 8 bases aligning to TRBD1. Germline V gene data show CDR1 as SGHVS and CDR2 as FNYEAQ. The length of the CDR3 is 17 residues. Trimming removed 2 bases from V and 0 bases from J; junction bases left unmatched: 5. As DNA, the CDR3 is TGTGCCAGCAGCTTACCTCGGACAGGGTCGAACACCGGGGAGCTGTTTTTT. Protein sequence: CASSLPRTGSNTGELFF. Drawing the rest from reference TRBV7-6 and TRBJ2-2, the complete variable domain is GAGVSQSPRYKVTKRGQDVALRCDPISGHVSLYWYRQALGQGPEFLTYFNYEAQQDKSGLPNDRFSAERPEGSISTLTIQRTEQRDSAMYRCASSLPRTGSNTGELFFGEGSRLTVL.

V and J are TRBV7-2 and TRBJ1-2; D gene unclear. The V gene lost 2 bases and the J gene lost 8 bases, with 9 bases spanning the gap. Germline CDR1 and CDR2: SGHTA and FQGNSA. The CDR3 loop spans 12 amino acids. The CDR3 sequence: CASSLLERGYTF. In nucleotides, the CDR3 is TGTGCCAGCAGCTTACTTGAACGGGGCTACACCTTC.

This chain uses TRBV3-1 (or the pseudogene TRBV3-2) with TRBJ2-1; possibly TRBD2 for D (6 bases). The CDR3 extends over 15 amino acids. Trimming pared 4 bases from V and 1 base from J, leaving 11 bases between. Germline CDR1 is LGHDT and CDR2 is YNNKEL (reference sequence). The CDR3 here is CASSPPGGSYNEQFF. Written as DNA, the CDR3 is TGTGCCAGCAGCCCGCCTGGAGGGTCCTACAATGAGCAGTTCTTC.

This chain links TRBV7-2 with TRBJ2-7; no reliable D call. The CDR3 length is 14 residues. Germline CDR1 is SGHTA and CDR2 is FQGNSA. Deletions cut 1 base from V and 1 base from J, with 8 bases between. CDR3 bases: TGTGCCAGCAGCTTAGGACCAGGTTCCTACGAGCAGTACTTC. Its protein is CASSLGPGSYEQYF.

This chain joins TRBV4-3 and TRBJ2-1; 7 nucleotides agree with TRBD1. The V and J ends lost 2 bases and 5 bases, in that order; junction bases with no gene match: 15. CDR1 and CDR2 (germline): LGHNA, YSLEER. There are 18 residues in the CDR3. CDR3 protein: CASSQHGVARGRDNEQFF. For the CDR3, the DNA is TGCGCCAGCAGCCAACACGGGGTGGCGAGGGGGCGGGACAATGAGCAGTTCTTC.

CDR3 DNA: TGTGCCAGCTCAGGAATCAGTGACAGCTCCTATAATTCACCCCTCCACTTT. Its translation is CASSGISDSSYNSPLHF. The rearrangement joins TRBV18 to TRBJ1-6; perhaps TRBD1 as D (5 bases). CDR3 length equals 17 residues. V was clipped by 5 bases and J by 0 bases, with 14 bases between them. The germline V gene has CDR1 KGHSH and CDR2 LQKENI.

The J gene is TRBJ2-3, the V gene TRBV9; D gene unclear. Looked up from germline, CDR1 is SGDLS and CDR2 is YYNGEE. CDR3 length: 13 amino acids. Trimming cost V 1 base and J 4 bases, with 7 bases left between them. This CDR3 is CASSVTAADTQYF. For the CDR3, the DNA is TGTGCCAGCAGCGTAACTGCGGCAGATACGCAGTATTTT.

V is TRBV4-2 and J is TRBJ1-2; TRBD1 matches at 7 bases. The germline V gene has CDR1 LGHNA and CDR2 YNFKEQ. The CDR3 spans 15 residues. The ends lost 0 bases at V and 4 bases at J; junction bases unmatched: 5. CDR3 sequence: CASSQEGTVTYGYTF. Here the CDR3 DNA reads TGTGCCAGCAGCCAAGAGGGGACAGTCACCTATGGCTACACCTTC.

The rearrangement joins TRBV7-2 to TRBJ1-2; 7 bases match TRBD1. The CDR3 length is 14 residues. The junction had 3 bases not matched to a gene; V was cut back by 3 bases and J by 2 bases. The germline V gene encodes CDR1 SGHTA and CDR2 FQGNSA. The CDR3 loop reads CASSLAGQNYGYTF. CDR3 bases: TGTGCCAGCAGCTTGGCGGGACAGAACTATGGCTACACCTTC.

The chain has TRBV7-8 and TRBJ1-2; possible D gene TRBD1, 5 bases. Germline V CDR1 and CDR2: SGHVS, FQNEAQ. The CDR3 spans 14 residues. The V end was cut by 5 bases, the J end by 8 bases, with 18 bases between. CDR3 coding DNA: TGTGCCAGCAGCCCCGGGGGGGAACTGGGGGGCTACACCTTC. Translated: CASSPGGELGGYTF.

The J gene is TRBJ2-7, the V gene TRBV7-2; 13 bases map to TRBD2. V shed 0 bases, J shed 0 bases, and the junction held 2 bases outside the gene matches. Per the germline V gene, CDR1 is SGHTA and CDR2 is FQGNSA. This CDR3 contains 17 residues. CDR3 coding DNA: TGTGCCAGCAGCTTAGCCGGGACTAGCGGGAACTCCTACGAGCAGTACTTC. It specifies CASSLAGTSGNSYEQYF.

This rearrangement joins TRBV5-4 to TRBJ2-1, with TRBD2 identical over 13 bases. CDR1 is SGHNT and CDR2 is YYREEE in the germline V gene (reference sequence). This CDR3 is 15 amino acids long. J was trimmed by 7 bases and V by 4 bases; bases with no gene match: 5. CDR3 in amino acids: CASSPLAGGANEQFF. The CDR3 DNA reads TGTGCCAGCAGCCCACTAGCGGGAGGGGCGAATGAGCAGTTCTTC.

CDR3 sequence reads: CASSRFSGYTEAFF. CDR3 in DNA: TGTGCCAGCAGTCGATTTTCAGGGTACACTGAAGCTTTCTTT. The rearrangement uses TRBV3-1 (or the pseudogene TRBV3-2) and TRBJ1-1, with D possibly being TRBD1 (5 bases). This CDR3 is built from 14 residues. Trimming stripped 6 bases from V and 3 bases from J, with 14 bases between. Germline V CDR1 and CDR2: LGHDT, YNNKEL (reference sequence).

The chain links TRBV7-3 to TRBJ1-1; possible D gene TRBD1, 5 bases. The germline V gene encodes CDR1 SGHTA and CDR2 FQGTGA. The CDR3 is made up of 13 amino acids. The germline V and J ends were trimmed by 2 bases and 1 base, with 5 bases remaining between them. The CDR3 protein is CASSLQGNTEAFF. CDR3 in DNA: TGTGCCAGCAGCTTACAGGGGAACACTGAAGCTTTCTTT. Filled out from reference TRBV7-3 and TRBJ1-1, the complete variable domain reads GAGVSQTPSNKVTEKGKYVELRCDPISGHTALYWYRQSLGQGPEFLIYFQGTGAADDSGLPNDRFFAVRPEGSVSTLKIQRTERGDSAVYLCASSLQGNTEAFFGQGTRLTVV.

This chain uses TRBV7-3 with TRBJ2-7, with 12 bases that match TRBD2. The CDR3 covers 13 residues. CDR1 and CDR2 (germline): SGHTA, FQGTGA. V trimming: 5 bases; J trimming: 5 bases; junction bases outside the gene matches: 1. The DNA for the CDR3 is TGTGCCAGCAGCAGACTAGCGGGGGACGAGCAGTACTTC. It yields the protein CASSRLAGDEQYF.

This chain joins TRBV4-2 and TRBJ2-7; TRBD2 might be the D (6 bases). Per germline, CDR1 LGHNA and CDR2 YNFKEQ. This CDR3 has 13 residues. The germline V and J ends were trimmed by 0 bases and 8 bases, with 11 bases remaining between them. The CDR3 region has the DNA TGTGCCAGCAGCCAAGATTCGGGAGCAAAGCAGTACTTC. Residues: CASSQDSGAKQYF.

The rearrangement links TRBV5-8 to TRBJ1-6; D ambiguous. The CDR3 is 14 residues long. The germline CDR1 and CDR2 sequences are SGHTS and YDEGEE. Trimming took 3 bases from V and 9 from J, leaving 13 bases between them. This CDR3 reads CASSWVGAGSPLHF. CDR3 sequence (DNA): TGTGCCAGCAGCTGGGTTGGCGCAGGTTCACCCCTCCACTTT.

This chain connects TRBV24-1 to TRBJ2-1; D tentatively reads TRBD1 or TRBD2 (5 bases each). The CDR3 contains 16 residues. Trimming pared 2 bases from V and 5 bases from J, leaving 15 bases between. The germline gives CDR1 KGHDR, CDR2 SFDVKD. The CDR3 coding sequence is TGTGCCACCAGTGATTCACTCGGGGCACTCAACAATGAGCAGTTCTTC. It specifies CATSDSLGALNNEQFF.

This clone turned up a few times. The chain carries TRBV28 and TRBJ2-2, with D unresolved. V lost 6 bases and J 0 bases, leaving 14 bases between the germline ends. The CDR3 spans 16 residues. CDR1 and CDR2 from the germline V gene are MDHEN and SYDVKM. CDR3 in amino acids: CASSRHSTPNTGELFF. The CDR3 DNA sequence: TGTGCCAGCAGCCGTCACAGTACCCCGAACACCGGGGAGCTGTTTTTT. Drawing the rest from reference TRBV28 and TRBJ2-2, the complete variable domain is DVKVTQSSRYLVKRTGEKVFLECVQDMDHENMFWYRQDPGLGLRLIYFSYDVKMKEKGDIPEGYSVSREKKERFSLILESASTNQTSMYLCASSRHSTPNTGELFFGEGSRLTVL.

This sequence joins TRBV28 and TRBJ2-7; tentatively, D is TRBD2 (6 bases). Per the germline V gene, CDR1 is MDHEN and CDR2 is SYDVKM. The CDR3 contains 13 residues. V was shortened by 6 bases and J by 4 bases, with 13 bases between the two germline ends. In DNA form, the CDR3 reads TGTGCCAGCAGGACTACACGGGGGTACGAGCAGTACTTC. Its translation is CASRTTRGYEQYF.

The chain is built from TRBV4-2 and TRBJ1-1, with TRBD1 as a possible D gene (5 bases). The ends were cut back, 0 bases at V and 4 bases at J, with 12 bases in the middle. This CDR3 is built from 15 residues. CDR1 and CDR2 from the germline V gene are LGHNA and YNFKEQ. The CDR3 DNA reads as TGTGCCAGCAGCCAAGAGGCATCGAGGGGCACTGAAGCTTTCTTT. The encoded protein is CASSQEASRGTEAFF.

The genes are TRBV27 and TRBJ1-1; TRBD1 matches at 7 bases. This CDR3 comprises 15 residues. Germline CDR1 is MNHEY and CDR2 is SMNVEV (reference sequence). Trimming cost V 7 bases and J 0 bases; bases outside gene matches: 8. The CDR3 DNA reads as TGTGCCAGCACCCCAGGGGGGAATCTGAACACTGAAGCTTTCTTT. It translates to CASTPGGNLNTEAFF.

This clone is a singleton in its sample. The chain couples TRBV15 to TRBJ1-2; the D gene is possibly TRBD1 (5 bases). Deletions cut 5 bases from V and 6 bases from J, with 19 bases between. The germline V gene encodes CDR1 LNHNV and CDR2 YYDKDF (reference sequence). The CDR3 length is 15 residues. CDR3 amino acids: CATSVGRVGVDGYTF. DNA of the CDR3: TGTGCCACCAGCGTTGGAAGGGTGGGGGTCGATGGCTACACCTTC.